This T cell receptor beta chain was sequenced during a study of human T cells and chemical hapten exposure. Study context: Women made up most patients, who had alopecia areata, totalis or universalis. Slight volume differences across pooled libraries mainly accounted for varying per-sample TCR yields.

This clonotype appeared many times. This CDR3 comprises 14 residues. Trimming cost V 3 bases and J 4 bases, with 12 bases left between them. Germline lookup yields CDR1 KGHSH and CDR2 LQKENI. Each CDR3 protein gets one entry after TCRdb re-called the RACE reads with MiXCR. The data show around 62,000 distinct CDR3 sequences, 6.7% seen once. Time point noted: pre-sensitization, week 0. Stated treatment: therapeutic diphenylcyclopropenone sensitization with weekly scalp DPC. The TCR comes from a woman aged 25 to 39 with alopecia areata. Some clones in this sample may be carry-over from other donors' samples. The sample here was whole blood, taken in connection with sensitization to the hapten diphenylcyclopropenone (DPC). V is TRBV18 and J is TRBJ1-1; no clear D. The CDR3 sequence: CASSPIEGITEAFF. CDR3 in DNA: TGTGCCAGCTCACCGATTGAGGGAATCACTGAAGCTTTCTTT.